What follows is one TCR beta chain and its context. Antigen unknown. The split of CD4+ cells yielded CD45RA+ naive and CD45RA-negative memory subsets. This sample stems from a study of shared clonotypes between healthy human individuals. Study-wide findings and caveats: Compared with memory subsets, naive subsets generally had larger estimated richness. Tissues were not sampled, only blood, and their repertoires likely differ.

Sequenced by immunoSEQ multiplex PCR; TCRdb stores in-frame clones only, minus some. The data show 2 million to 2.5 million clones, with 95% seen just once and over 0.1% held by the top ten. The V gene's germline CDR1 is WSHSY and CDR2 SAAADI. The V gene lost 2 bases and the J gene lost 0 bases, with 26 bases spanning the gap. CDR3 size: 21 residues. The chain joins TRBV10-2 to TRBJ1-3; the D gene is possibly TRBD1 (5 bases). The sequenced material came from naive CD4+ T cells sorted from blood. Subset of the sample: CD45RA+ positively selected. The sequence derives from a man younger than 35 in good health. CDR3 amino acids: CASSERRLRQPVSSSGNTIYF. CDR3 bases: TGCGCCAGCAGTGAGCGCAGGTTGAGACAGCCTGTCTCGTCCTCTGGAAACACCATATATTTT.